This TCR beta chain is drawn from a study of early T cells in non-severe SARS-CoV-2 infection. Whole-study context: Sequenced material consisted of bulk RNA (from unsorted whole blood), and chains were unpaired.

As part of library construction, unique molecular identifiers were attached to individual cDNA molecules. TCRdb itself ran the 5' RACE reads through MiXCR, one entry per CDR3 protein. The sample yields about 110,000 distinct CDR3 sequences, around 10% seen once. This clonotype was found a few times. Its antigen is as yet unknown. Whole-study results and caveats: There was a bias toward anti-spike CD8 responses in VDJdb matching, which missed private and CD4 specificities.

Germline-derived CDR1 and CDR2 are MNHNS and SASEGT. The CDR3 spans 14 residues. The junction had 9 bases not matched to a gene; V was cut back by 6 bases and J by 9 bases. The sample comprised whole blood. This rearrangement joins TRBV6-1 to TRBJ2-1, with 9 bases fitting TRBD2. This receptor was obtained from an adult who was a healthcare worker with PCR-confirmed SARS-CoV-2 infection or an uninfected control (not recorded which). CDR3 DNA: TGTGCCAGCAGCGCGGCGGGGGGGCAGGGTGAGCAGTTCTTC. The encoded protein is CASSAAGGQGEQFF.